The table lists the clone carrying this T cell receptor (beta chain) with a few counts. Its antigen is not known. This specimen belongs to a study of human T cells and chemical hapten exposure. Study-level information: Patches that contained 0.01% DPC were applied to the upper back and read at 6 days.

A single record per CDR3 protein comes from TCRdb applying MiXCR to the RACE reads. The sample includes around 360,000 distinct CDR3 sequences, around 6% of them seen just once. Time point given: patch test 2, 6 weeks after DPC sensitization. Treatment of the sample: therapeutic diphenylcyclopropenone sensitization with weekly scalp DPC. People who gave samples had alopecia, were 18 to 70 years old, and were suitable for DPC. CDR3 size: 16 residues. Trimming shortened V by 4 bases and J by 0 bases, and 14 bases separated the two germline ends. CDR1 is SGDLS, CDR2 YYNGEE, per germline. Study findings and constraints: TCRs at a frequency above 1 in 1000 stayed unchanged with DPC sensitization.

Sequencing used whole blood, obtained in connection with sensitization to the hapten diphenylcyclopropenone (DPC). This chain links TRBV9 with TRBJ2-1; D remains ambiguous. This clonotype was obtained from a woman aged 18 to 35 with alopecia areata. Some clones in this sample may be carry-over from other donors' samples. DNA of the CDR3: TGTGCCAGCAGCCGAGGAGCAGAAAGCTCCTACAATGAGCAGTTCTTC. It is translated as CASSRGAESSYNEQFF.